The 23 T cell receptor beta chains given below trace back to one sample, sequenced in a study of T-cell memory formation after mild COVID-19. Via MiXCR, TCRdb re-called the 5' RACE reads, giving one row per CDR3 protein. The repertoire consists of approximately 260,000 distinct CDR3 sequences, with roughly 16% occurring once and the leading ten covering about a fifth. Sequenced input: PBMCs or a T cell subset sorted from them (not recorded which). Every receptor here comes from a man between 18 and 35 years old who had mild COVID-19 (a few samples of this study predate the infection). Cell type and time point are not known.

This clonotype has at least ten counts. The rearrangement links TRBV5-6 to TRBJ2-1; D is unclear. CDR3 length: 11 amino acids. The V end lost 4 bases, the J end lost 8 bases, and 7 bases lay between the germline ends. CDR1 is SGHDT, CDR2 YYEEEE, per germline. The CDR3, as DNA: TGTGCCAGCAGCCTATGGGATGAGCAGTTCTTC. Residues: CASSLWDEQFF.

V is TRBV19 and J is TRBJ1-4; D gene ambiguous. CDR1 LNHDA and CDR2 SQIVND come from the germline V gene (reference sequence). The CDR3 covers 13 residues. V dropped 4 bases and J dropped 6 bases, with 9 bases sitting between them. The CDR3 is CASSNDVYEKLFF. As DNA, the CDR3 is TGTGCCAGTAGTAATGATGTGTATGAAAAACTGTTTTTT. The complete variable domain, with remaining parts taken from reference TRBV19 and TRBJ1-4, reads DGGITQSPKYLFRKEGQNVTLSCEQNLNHDAMYWYRQDPGQGLRLIYYSQIVNDFQKGDIAEGYSVSREKKESFPLTVTSAQKNPTAFYLCASSNDVYEKLFFGSGTQLSVL.

CDR3 amino acids: CSVWDSSNVLTF. Written as DNA, the CDR3 is TGCAGCGTTTGGGACAGCTCCAACGTCCTGACTTTC. V is TRBV29-1 and J is TRBJ2-6; 7 bases are a match to TRBD1. V was pared by 5 bases and J by 8 bases, with 3 bases of the junction left unmatched. The length of the CDR3 is 12 residues. CDR1 is SQVTM, CDR2 ANQGSEA, per germline.

This clonotype has only a few counts. The V and J genes are TRBV20-1 and TRBJ2-3; D unresolved. CDR1 and CDR2 (germline): DFQATT, SNEGSKA (reference sequence). This CDR3 spans 11 amino acids. Trimming stripped 6 bases from V and 0 bases from J, with 4 bases between. CDR3 DNA sequence: TGCAGTGCCATCAGCACAGATACGCAGTATTTT. Translating gives CSAISTDTQYF.

The rearrangement links TRBV7-2 to TRBJ1-3; no firm D call. This CDR3 spans 14 amino acids. The V and J ends lost 1 base and 3 bases respectively, with 7 bases between them. CDR1 and CDR2 from the germline V gene are SGHTA and FQGNSA. The CDR3 region is CASSLDGLGNTIYF. In DNA, the CDR3 is TGTGCCAGCAGCTTAGATGGCCTTGGAAACACCATATATTTT.

The table lists this clonotype with a few counts. This sequence joins TRBV9 and TRBJ2-3; D gene ambiguous. Trimming cost V 0 bases and J 0 bases, with 11 bases left between them. The CDR3 has 16 residues. Germline V CDR1 and CDR2: SGDLS, YYNGEE. CDR3 region: CASSVARLSSTDTQYF. In DNA form, the CDR3 reads TGTGCCAGCAGCGTAGCCAGGCTATCTAGCACAGATACGCAGTATTTT.

There are a few counts of this clonotype. The CDR3 here is CASSQEGLAGGYTQYF. The CDR3 DNA follows: TGCGCCAGCAGCCAAGAGGGACTAGCGGGGGGTTATACGCAGTATTTT. The chain combines TRBV4-3 with TRBJ2-3; TRBD2 matches 15 bases. V dropped 0 bases and J dropped 7; count of bases not matched to a gene: 2. This CDR3 is 16 amino acids long. The germline V gene encodes CDR1 LGHNA and CDR2 YSLEER.

There are a few counts of this clonotype. The chain employs TRBV5-1 and TRBJ2-1; tentatively, D is TRBD2 (6 bases). Looked up from germline, CDR1 is SGHRS and CDR2 is YFSETQ. CDR3 length: 15 amino acids. The V gene lost 5 bases and the J gene lost 8 bases, with 20 bases spanning the gap. The CDR3 DNA follows: TGCGCCAGCAGGAGGACGGGGACGGAGGGAGATGAGCAGTTCTTC. Amino acid sequence: CASRRTGTEGDEQFF.

The chain couples TRBV4-3 to TRBJ1-1, with a possible D match to TRBD1 (5 bases). Germline-derived CDR1 and CDR2 are LGHNA and YSLEER. The CDR3 runs to 13 residues. V dropped 2 bases and J dropped 8 bases, with 12 bases sitting between them. CDR3 sequence: CASSQPGGAEAFF. CDR3 sequence (DNA): TGCGCCAGCAGCCAACCCGGGGGTGCCGAAGCTTTCTTT.

This chain connects TRBV7-3 to TRBJ2-3; 9 positions agree with TRBD1. The V and J ends lost 5 bases and 4 bases, in that order; junction bases with no gene match: 10. The CDR3 covers 16 residues. Looked up from germline, CDR1 is SGHTA and CDR2 is FQGTGA. The CDR3, as DNA: TGTGCCAGCAGCGACCGGCGGACAGGGGCATCAGATACGCAGTATTTT. Protein sequence: CASSDRRTGASDTQYF.

The rearrangement links TRBV4-2 to TRBJ1-1; D possibly corresponds to TRBD1 (6 bases). CDR3 length: 17 residues. V lost 4 bases to trimming and J lost 2 bases, with 20 bases between them. Germline V gives CDR1 LGHNA, CDR2 YNFKEQ. The chain's CDR3 is CASSPRRLDSLNTEAFF. CDR3 DNA: TGTGCCAGCAGCCCCCGAAGGTTGGACAGCCTAAACACTGAAGCTTTCTTT.

The chain uses TRBV6-1 and TRBJ1-2, with 9 nucleotides matching TRBD1. The CDR3 is 13 amino acids. CDR1 MNHNS and CDR2 SASEGT come from the germline V gene. Trimming removed 11 bases from V and 2 bases from J; junction bases left unmatched: 6. CDR3: CAGRDRANYGYTF. CDR3 bases: TGTGCCGGGAGGGACAGGGCCAACTATGGCTACACCTTC.

This clonotype was picked up a small number of times. The rearrangement joins TRBV7-3 to TRBJ1-1; no clear D gene. V was cut by 5 bases and J by 1 base, with 8 bases left in between. The CDR3 covers 13 residues. Germline loops: CDR1 SGHTA, CDR2 FQGTGA. CDR3 nucleotide sequence: TGTGCCAGCAGCCCAACACGGAACACTGAAGCTTTCTTT. Protein: CASSPTRNTEAFF.

A remark on this clonotype: With a much larger clone just one base away, this may be a read error. The gene calls are TRBV29-1 and TRBJ2-2; the D is unclear. The germline gives CDR1 SQVTM, CDR2 ANQGSEA. The germline V and J ends were trimmed by 3 bases and 0 bases, with 11 bases remaining between them. The CDR3 is 15 amino acids. The CDR3 DNA is TGCAGCGTTGATGTCGTGACAACGAACACCGGGGAGCTGTTTTTT. Residues: CSVDVVTTNTGELFF.

This clonotype was detected a few times. The genes are TRBV5-6 and TRBJ1-1; D is uncertain. The CDR3 extends over 12 amino acids. Between the trimmed V and J ends, which lost 7 bases and 4 bases, there was a span of 11 bases. Germline V lookup: CDR1 SGHDT, CDR2 YYEEEE. The CDR3 loop reads CASYILGTEAFF. Here the CDR3 DNA reads TGTGCCAGCTATATACTAGGCACTGAAGCTTTCTTT. Together with reference TRBV5-6 and TRBJ1-1, the CDR3 gives the full variable domain: DAGVTQSPTHLIKTRGQQVTLRCSPKSGHDTVSWYQQALGQGPQFIFQYYEEEERQRGNFPDRFSGHQFPNYSSELNVNALLLGDSALYLCASYILGTEAFFGQGTRLTVV.

This clonotype showed up just a few times. The chain is built from TRBV27 and TRBJ1-2; 7 bases agree with TRBD1. This CDR3 region has 12 residues. The V segment lost 5 bases and the J segment 8 bases; nucleotides outside the gene matches: 5. Germline CDR1 MNHEY, CDR2 SMNVEV (reference sequence). In DNA form, the CDR3 reads TGTGCCAGCAGTCCGACAGGGATCGGCTACACCTTC. Protein: CASSPTGIGYTF.

The gene calls are TRBV7-9 and TRBJ2-5, with D unclear. There are 12 residues in the CDR3. CDR1 and CDR2 from the germline V gene are SEHNR and FQNEAQ (reference sequence). Trimming stripped 6 bases from V and 5 bases from J, with 10 bases between. The CDR3 loop is CASSQSRETQYF. CDR3 nucleotide sequence: TGTGCCAGCAGTCAAAGTCGGGAGACCCAGTACTTC.

In its sample, this clonotype was seen a few times. The chain uses TRBV4-1 and TRBJ1-2, with 8 bases lining up with TRBD1. Germline V CDR1 and CDR2: MGHRA, YSYEKL. The trim removed 3 bases at V and 4 bases at J, leaving 7 bases unmatched. This CDR3 region has 15 residues. In DNA form, the CDR3 reads TGCGCCAGCAGCCAGGAGACAGGGGCCGTCTATGGCTACACCTTC. Protein product: CASSQETGAVYGYTF.

The chain recombines TRBV5-1 with TRBJ2-7; 8 positions match TRBD1. This CDR3 is built from 17 residues. Germline CDR1 SGHRS, CDR2 YFSETQ. V shed 4 bases, J shed 7 bases, and the junction held 19 bases outside the gene matches. CDR3 in amino acids: CASSQNRTGITRGEQYF. The CDR3 region has the DNA TGCGCCAGCAGCCAAAATCGGACAGGGATCACCAGGGGGGAGCAGTACTTC.

The genes are TRBV18 and TRBJ2-7, with D uncertain. Germline lookup yields CDR1 KGHSH and CDR2 LQKENI. Trimming removed 0 bases from V and 2 bases from J, with 5 bases in between. The CDR3 runs 13 residues. The chain's CDR3 is CASSPPAAYEQYF. The CDR3 DNA is TGTGCCAGCTCACCACCGGCAGCCTACGAGCAGTACTTC.

This clonotype was found a few times. The gene calls are TRBV7-2 and TRBJ1-5; TRBD1 matches at 8 bases. This CDR3 is built from 15 residues. Trimming took 5 bases from V and 0 from J; bases not matched to a gene: 3. Germline V lookup: CDR1 SGHTA, CDR2 FQGNSA. This chain's CDR3 is CASSVQGVSNQPQHF. The DNA for the CDR3 is TGTGCCAGCAGCGTACAGGGGGTTAGCAATCAGCCCCAGCATTTT.

To note about this clonotype: A junction end diverges from the germline sequence, so it may reflect a read error. The chain has TRBV5-1 and TRBJ2-2; D is possibly TRBD1 (6 bases). From germline, CDR1 is SGHRS and CDR2 YFSETQ. There are 15 residues in the CDR3. As DNA, the CDR3 is TGCGCCAGCAGCTTGGGACAGGAGAACACCGGGGAGCTGATTTTT. Its translation: CASSLGQENTGELIF. The whole variable domain, remainder taken from reference TRBV5-1 and TRBJ2-2, is KAGVTQTPRYLIKTRGQQVTLSCSPISGHRSVSWYQQTPGQGLQFLFEYFSETQRNKGNFPGRFSGRQFSNSRSEMNVSTLELGDSALYLCASSLGQENTGELIFGEGSRLTVL.

The chain combines TRBV12-5 with TRBJ1-1, with 7 bases lining up with TRBD1. The germline V gene has CDR1 LGHNT and CDR2 FRNRAP. V gave up 3 bases and J gave up 1 base; unmatched junction bases: 8. The CDR3 has 16 residues. Written as DNA, the CDR3 is TGTGCTAGTGGTTTCCTTACCGGGACAGAGAACACTGAAGCTTTCTTT. It is translated as CASGFLTGTENTEAFF. Full variable domain (rest looked up from reference TRBV12-5 and TRBJ1-1): DARVTQTPRHKVTEMGQEVTMRCQPILGHNTVFWYRQTMMQGLELLAYFRNRAPLDDSGMPKDRFSAEMPDATLATLKIQPSEPRDSAVYFCASGFLTGTENTEAFFGQGTRLTVV.